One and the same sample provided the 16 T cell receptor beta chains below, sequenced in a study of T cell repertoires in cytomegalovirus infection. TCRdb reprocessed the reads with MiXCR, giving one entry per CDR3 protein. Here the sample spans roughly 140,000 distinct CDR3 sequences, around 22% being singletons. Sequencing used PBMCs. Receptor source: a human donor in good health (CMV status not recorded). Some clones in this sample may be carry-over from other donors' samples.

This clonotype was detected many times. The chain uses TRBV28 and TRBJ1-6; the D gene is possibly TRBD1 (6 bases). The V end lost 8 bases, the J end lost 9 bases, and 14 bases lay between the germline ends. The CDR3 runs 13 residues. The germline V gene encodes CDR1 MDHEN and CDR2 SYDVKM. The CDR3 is CASSGQSGSPLHF. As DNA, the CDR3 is TGTGCCAGCTCCGGACAGTCGGGTTCACCCCTCCACTTT.

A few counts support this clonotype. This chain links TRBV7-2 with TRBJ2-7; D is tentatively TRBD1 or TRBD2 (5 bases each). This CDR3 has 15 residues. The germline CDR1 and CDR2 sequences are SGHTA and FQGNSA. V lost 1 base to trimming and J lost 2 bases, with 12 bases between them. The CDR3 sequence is CASSLGWGSAYEQYF. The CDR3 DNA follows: TGTGCCAGCAGCTTAGGGTGGGGGTCGGCCTACGAGCAGTACTTC.

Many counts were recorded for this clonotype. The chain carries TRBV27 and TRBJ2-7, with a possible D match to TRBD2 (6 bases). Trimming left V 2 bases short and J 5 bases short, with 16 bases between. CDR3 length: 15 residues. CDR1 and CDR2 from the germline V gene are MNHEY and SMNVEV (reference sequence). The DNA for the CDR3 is TGTGCCAGCAGTTTAGCGGGAACTCGTTTCGACGAGCAGTACTTC. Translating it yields CASSLAGTRFDEQYF.

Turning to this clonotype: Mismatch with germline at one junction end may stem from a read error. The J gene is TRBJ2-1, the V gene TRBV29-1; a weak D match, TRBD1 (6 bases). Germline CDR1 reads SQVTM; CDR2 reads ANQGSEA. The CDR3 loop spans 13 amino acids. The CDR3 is CSARGITNNKQFF. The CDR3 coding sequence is TGCAGCGCGAGGGGGATTACCAACAATAAGCAGTTCTTC.

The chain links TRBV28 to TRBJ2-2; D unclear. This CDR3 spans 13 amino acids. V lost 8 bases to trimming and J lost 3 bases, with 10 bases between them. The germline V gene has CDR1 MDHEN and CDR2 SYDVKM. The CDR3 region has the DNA TGTGCCAGCTCACTGATTGACACCGGGGAGCTGTTTTTT. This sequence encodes CASSLIDTGELFF.

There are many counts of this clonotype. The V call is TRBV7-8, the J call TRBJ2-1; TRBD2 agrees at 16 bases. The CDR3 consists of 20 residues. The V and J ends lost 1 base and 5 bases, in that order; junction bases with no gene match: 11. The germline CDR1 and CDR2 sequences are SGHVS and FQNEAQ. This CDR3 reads CASSLVGTSGRAGRNNEQFF. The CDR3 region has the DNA TGTGCCAGCAGCTTAGTGGGGACTAGCGGGAGGGCCGGGAGAAACAATGAGCAGTTCTTC.

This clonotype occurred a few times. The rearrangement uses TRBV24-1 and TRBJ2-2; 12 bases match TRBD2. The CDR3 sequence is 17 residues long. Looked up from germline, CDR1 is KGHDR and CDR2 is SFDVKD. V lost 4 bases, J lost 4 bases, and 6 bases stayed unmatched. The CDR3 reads CATSDRLAGEGTGELFF. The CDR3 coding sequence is TGTGCCACCAGTGACCGACTAGCGGGAGAGGGCACCGGGGAGCTGTTTTTT.

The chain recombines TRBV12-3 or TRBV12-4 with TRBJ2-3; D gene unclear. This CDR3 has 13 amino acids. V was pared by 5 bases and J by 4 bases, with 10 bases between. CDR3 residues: CASSADPADTQYF. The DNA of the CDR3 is TGTGCCAGCAGTGCTGATCCTGCAGATACGCAGTATTTT.

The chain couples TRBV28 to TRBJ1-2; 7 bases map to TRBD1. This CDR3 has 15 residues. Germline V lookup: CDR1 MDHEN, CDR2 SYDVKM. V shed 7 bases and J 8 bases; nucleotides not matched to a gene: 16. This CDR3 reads CASTSQTDRRRGYTF. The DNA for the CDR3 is TGTGCCAGCACTTCCCAGACGGACAGGCGACGAGGCTACACCTTC.

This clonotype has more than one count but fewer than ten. CDR3 sequence reads: CSAPSGSSYEQYF. DNA for the CDR3: TGCAGTGCCCCTAGCGGGAGCTCCTACGAGCAGTACTTC. The V gene is TRBV20-1, the J gene TRBJ2-7; 10 nucleotides line up with TRBD2. V lost 6 bases to trimming and J lost 0 bases; unmatched junction nucleotides: 2. Germline assignment: CDR1 DFQATT and CDR2 SNEGSKA (reference sequence). The CDR3 contains 13 residues.

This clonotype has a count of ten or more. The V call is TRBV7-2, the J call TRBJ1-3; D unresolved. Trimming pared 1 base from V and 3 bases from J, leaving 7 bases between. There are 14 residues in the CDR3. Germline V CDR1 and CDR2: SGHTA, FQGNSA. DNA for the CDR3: TGTGCCAGCAGCTTAGGAGGTTTTGGAAACACCATATATTTT. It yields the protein CASSLGGFGNTIYF.

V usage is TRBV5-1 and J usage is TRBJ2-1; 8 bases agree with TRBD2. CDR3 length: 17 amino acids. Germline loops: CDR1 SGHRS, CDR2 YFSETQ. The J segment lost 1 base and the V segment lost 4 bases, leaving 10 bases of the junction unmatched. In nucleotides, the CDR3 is TGCGCCAGCAGCGACGGACTGGCGGGGGGATCCTACAATGAGCAGTTCTTC. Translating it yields CASSDGLAGGSYNEQFF.

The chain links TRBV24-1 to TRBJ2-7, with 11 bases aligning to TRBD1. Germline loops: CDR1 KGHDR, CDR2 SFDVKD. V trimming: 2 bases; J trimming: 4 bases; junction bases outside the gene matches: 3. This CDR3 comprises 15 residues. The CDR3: CATSDSGTGGYEQYF. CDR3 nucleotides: TGTGCCACCAGTGATTCTGGGACAGGGGGTTACGAGCAGTACTTC.

The DNA of the CDR3 is TGTGCCAGCAGCCGGACAGGGAACTCCTACGAGCAGTACTTC. It specifies CASSRTGNSYEQYF. V gene TRBV5-5 combines with J gene TRBJ2-7; 8 bases line up with TRBD1. Germline V gene sequence: CDR1 SGHKS, CDR2 YYEKEE (reference sequence). The ends lost 4 bases at V and 0 bases at J; junction bases unmatched: 3. The CDR3 spans 14 residues.

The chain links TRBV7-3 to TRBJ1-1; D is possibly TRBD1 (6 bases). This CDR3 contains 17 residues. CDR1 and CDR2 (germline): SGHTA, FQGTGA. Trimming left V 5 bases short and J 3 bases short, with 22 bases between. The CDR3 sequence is CASSASAPGAGDTEAFF. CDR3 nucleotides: TGTGCCAGCAGCGCTTCCGCCCCGGGGGCGGGGGACACTGAAGCTTTCTTT.

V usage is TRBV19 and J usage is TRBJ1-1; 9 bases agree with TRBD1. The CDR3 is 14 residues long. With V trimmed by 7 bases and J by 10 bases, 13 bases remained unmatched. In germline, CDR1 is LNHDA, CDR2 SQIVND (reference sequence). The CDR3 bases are TGTGCCAGTACGAGGACAGGGGCTTTCTGGGGAGCTTTCTTT. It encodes CASTRTGAFWGAFF.